Sequencing of this T cell receptor (beta chain) was carried out in a study of blood T cell repertoires in COVID-19. The overall study: Whether acute or convalescent, the COVID-19 samples came from the United States, Italy and Spain. PBMCs, B-cell-depleted T cells, or T cells provided the cDNA or gDNA that made up the material.

V was clipped by 6 bases and J by 4 bases, with 9 bases between them. Germline CDR1 and CDR2: SQVTM and ANQGSEA. This CDR3 contains 11 residues. As originally analysed: Estimated nucleated cell counts came from reference gene primer amplification. The repertoire was sequenced with immunoSEQ multiplex PCR; TCRdb's copy has only in-frame clones and lacks some. That table is the source of V, J and clone size, and D and trimming were worked out from the DNA. Of roughly 90,000 clones listed, 86% are singletons. V gene TRBV29-1 combines with J gene TRBJ1-1; D gene unclear. The receptor comes from a human donor in a cohort sampled during active COVID-19. What was sequenced was peripheral blood. CDR3: CSVARSTEAFF. For the CDR3, the DNA is TGCAGCGTCGCCCGGAGCACTGAAGCTTTCTTT.